This T cell receptor (beta chain) was sequenced in a study of spatial heterogeneity in lung cancer. Each molecule of TCR cDNA was tagged with one unique molecular identifier. TCRdb redid the calling of the 5' RACE reads with MiXCR, one entry per CDR3 protein. Of about 75,000 distinct CDR3 sequences in the sample, roughly 15% were seen once. This CDR3 spans 16 amino acids. Trimming removed 5 bases from V and 4 bases from J, with 18 bases in between. CDR1 is MDHEN, CDR2 SYDVKM, per germline. This clonotype was counted many times. Its antigen remains unknown. Stated time point: sample taken at primary tumor resection. Tumor, nontumor lung or frozen PBMC supplied whole RNA, sequenced without sorting. Study observations and caveats: TCRs found ubiquitously expanded in tumor appeared in blood more at resection than at follow-up.

Here the sequenced sample was PBMCs, taken at surgery. V is TRBV28 and J is TRBJ1-5; D is perhaps TRBD1 (6 bases). The source is a male donor with early-stage non-small cell lung cancer. Here the CDR3 DNA reads TGTGCCAGCAGTATTCTCGGGGGGCTTCAGAATCAGCCCCAGCATTTT. It yields the protein CASSILGGLQNQPQHF.